Listed here are 7 T cell receptor beta chains from one sample, sequenced in a study of cytomegalovirus exposure and HLA in healthy donors. Vbeta (60) and Jbeta (13) primers were used in the PCR. Assay: immunoSEQ multiplex PCR; the TCRdb copy retains only in-frame clones and omits some. In all, the sample yields about 64,000 clones. The sequencing sample was made of PBMCs. The receptors stem from a woman under 30 in good health and CMV-seronegative.

This chain uses TRBV25-1 with TRBJ2-1, with D perhaps matching TRBD1 (5 bases). The CDR3 sequence is 15 residues long. Germline CDR1 and CDR2: MGHDK and SYGVNS. V was shortened by 1 base and J by 2 bases, with 9 bases between the two germline ends. The DNA for the CDR3 is TGTGCCAGCAGTGAATCGCAGGGTCCCTACAATGAGCAGTTCTTC. Protein sequence: CASSESQGPYNEQFF.

The chain joins TRBV19 to TRBJ2-2, with unresolved D. Germline CDR1 is LNHDA and CDR2 is SQIVND (reference sequence). This CDR3 is 12 amino acids long. Deletions cut 8 bases from V and 1 base from J, with 5 bases between. The CDR3 DNA reads as TGTGCCAGTGCGGAGAACACCGGGGAGCTGTTTTTT. Translation: CASAENTGELFF. The variable domain in full, with the rest retrieved from reference TRBV19 and TRBJ2-2, is DGGITQSPKYLFRKEGQNVTLSCEQNLNHDAMYWYRQDPGQGLRLIYYSQIVNDFQKGDIAEGYSVSREKKESFPLTVTSAQKNPTAFYLCASAENTGELFFGEGSRLTVL.

V is TRBV2 and J is TRBJ1-2, with D perhaps matching TRBD1 (5 bases). V was trimmed by 8 bases and J by 2 bases, leaving 18 bases between them. The germline V gene has CDR1 SNHLY and CDR2 FYNNEI. This CDR3 region has 15 residues. The CDR3 bases are TGTGCCAGCTACTCACGGGGGGAGATAAACTATGGCTACACCTTC. It is translated as CASYSRGEINYGYTF. Variable domain in full (rest from reference TRBV2 and TRBJ1-2): EPEVTQTPSHQVTQMGQEVILRCVPISNHLYFYWYRQILGQKVEFLVSFYNNEISEKSEIFDDQFSVERPDGSNFTLKIRSTKLEDSAMYFCASYSRGEINYGYTFGSGTRLTVV.

The V and J genes are TRBV6-5 and TRBJ1-1; D not certain. V lost 2 bases and J 0 bases, leaving 13 bases between the germline ends. This CDR3 is built from 16 residues. Germline assignment: CDR1 MNHEY and CDR2 SVGAGI. CDR3: CASSYSTGAMNTEAFF. In DNA, the CDR3 is TGTGCCAGCAGTTACAGCACCGGTGCCATGAACACTGAAGCTTTCTTT.

V and J are TRBV7-3 and TRBJ2-7; perhaps TRBD1 as D (6 bases). This CDR3 has 14 residues. With 1 base removed from V and 6 bases from J, the gap between germline ends came to 13 bases. In germline, CDR1 is SGHTA, CDR2 FQGTGA. The CDR3: CASSLKAGASEQYF. DNA for the CDR3: TGTGCCAGCAGCTTAAAGGCAGGGGCGAGCGAGCAGTACTTC.

The CDR3 DNA reads TGTGCCAGCAGCCCCAGGGGTCGACAAATCTATGGCTACACCTTC. It yields the protein CASSPRGRQIYGYTF. This chain links TRBV9 with TRBJ1-2; TRBD1 might be the D (6 bases). The CDR3 consists of 15 residues. Per germline, CDR1 SGDLS and CDR2 YYNGEE. With 4 bases removed from V and 4 bases from J, the gap between germline ends came to 17 bases. Together with reference TRBV9 and TRBJ1-2, the CDR3 gives the full variable domain: DSGVTQTPKHLITATGQRVTLRCSPRSGDLSVYWYQQSLDQGLQFLIQYYNGEERAKGNILERFSAQQFPDLHSELNLSSLELGDSALYFCASSPRGRQIYGYTFGSGTRLTVV.

The gene calls are TRBV27 and TRBJ2-5; 10 bases are a match to TRBD2. J was trimmed by 5 bases and V by 7 bases; bases with no gene match: 10. This CDR3 has 15 residues. Germline V gene sequence: CDR1 MNHEY, CDR2 SMNVEV (reference sequence). The CDR3 DNA reads TGTGCCAGCAAGCCCCTAGCGGGAGAAGGCGAGACCCAGTACTTC. Translation gives CASKPLAGEGETQYF.